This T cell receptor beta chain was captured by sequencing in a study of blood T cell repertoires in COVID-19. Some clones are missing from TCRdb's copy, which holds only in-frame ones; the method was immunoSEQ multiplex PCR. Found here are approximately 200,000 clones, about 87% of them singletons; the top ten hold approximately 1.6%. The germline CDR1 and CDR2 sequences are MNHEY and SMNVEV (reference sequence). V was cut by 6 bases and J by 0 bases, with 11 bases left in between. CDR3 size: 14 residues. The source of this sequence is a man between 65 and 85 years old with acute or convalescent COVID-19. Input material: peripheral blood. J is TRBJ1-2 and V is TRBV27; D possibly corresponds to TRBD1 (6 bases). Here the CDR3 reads CASRKTGANYGYTF. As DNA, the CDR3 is TGTGCCAGCAGGAAGACAGGAGCTAACTATGGCTACACCTTC.